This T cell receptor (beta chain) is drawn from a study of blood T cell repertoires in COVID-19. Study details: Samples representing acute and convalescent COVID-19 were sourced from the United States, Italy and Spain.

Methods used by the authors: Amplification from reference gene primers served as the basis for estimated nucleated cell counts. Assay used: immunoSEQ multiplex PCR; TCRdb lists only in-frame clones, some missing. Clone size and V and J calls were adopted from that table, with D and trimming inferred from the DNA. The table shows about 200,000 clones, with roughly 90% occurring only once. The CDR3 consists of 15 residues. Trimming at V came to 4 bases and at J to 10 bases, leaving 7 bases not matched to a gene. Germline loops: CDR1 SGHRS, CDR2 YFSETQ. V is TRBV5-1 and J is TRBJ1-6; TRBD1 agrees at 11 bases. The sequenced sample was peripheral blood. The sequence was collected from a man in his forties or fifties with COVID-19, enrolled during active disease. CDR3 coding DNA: TGCGCCAGCAGCGAAGGACAGGGGGCCTGGTCACCCCTCCACTTT. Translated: CASSEGQGAWSPLHF.